This TCR beta chain was obtained from a study of T-cell reconstitution after alpha-beta-depleted transplantation in children. The library targeted TCRbeta and was prepared with unique molecular identifiers. MiXCR was run by TCRdb on the PCR reads, yielding one entry per CDR3 protein. The table lists under 450,000 distinct CDR3 sequences, around 15% of them singletons. The CDR3 is 14 residues long. The ends were cut back, 0 bases at V and 4 bases at J, with 9 bases in the middle. CDR1 is LNHNV and CDR2 is YYDKDF in the germline V gene (reference sequence). The source was PBMCs, mostly from graft donor cells, collected 360 days after TCRalphabeta/CD19-depleted stem cell transplant. The J gene is TRBJ1-2, the V gene TRBV15, with D unresolved. The TCR was taken from a boy in the first two years of life who had a stem cell transplant for Wiskott-Aldrich syndrome, so the T cells may come from the graft donor. CDR3 amino acids: CATSRERQSYGYTF. CDR3 in DNA: TGTGCCACCAGCAGAGAGCGTCAGTCCTATGGCTACACCTTC. The full variable domain, its missing parts supplied by reference TRBV15 and TRBJ1-2, is DAMVIQNPRYQVTQFGKPVTLSCSQTLNHNVMYWYQQKSSQAPKLLFHYYDKDFNNEADTPDNFQSRRPNTSFCFLDIRSPGLGDTAMYLCATSRERQSYGYTFGSGTRLTVV.